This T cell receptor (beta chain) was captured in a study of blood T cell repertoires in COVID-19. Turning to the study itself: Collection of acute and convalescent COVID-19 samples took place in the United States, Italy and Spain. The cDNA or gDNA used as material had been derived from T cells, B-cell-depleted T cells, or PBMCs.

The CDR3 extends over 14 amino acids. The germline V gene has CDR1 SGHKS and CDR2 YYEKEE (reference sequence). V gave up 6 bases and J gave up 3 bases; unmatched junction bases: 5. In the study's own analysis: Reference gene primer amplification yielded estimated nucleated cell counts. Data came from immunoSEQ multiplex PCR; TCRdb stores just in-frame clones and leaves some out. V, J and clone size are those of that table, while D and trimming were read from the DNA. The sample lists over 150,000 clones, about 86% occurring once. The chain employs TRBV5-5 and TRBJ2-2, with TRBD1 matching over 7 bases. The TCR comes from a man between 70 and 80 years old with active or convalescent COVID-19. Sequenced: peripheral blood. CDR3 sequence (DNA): TGTGCCAGCAAGCTGGGACAGTACACCGGGGAGCTGTTTTTT. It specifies CASKLGQYTGELFF.